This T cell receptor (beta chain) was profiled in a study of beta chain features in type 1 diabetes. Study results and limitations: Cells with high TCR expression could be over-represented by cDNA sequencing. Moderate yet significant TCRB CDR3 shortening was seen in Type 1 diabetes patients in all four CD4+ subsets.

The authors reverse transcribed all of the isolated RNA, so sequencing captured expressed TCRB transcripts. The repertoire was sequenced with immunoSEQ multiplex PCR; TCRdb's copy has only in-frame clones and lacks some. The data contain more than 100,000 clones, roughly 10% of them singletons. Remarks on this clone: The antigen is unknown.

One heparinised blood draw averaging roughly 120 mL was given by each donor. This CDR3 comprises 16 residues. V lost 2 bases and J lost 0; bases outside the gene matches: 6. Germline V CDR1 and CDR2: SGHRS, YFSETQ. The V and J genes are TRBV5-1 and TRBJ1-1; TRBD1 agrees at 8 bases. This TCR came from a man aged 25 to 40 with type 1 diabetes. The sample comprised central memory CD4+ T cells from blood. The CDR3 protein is CASSLRAGGVNTEAFF. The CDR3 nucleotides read TGCGCCAGCAGCTTAAGGGCAGGGGGCGTGAACACTGAAGCTTTCTTT.